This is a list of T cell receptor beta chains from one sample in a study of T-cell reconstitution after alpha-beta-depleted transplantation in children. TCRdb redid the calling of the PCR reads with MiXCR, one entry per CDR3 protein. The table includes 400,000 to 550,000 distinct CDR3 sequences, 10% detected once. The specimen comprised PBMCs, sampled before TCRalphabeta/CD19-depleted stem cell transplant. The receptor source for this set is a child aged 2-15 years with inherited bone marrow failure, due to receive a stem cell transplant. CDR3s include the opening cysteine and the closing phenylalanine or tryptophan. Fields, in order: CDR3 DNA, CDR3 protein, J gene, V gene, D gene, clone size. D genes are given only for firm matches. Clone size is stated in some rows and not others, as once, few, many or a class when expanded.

TGTGCCAGCAGATTTCTAGCGGGAGGTTCCTACAATGAGCAGTTCTTC,CASRFLAGGSYNEQFF,TRBJ2-1,TRBV2,TRBD2,many
TGTGCCAGCAGTGAATATGTGGGACAGCCGGAAAAACTGTTTTTT,CASSEYVGQPEKLFF,TRBJ1-4,TRBV25-1,TRBD1,many
TGTGCCAGCAGCACCCGGGACTTCCAAGAGACCCAGTACTTC,CASSTRDFQETQYF,TRBJ2-5,TRBV9,-,many
TGTGCCAGCAGCTTGGGCTATAATTCACCCCTCCACTTT,CASSLGYNSPLHF,TRBJ1-6,TRBV7-8,-,many
TGCGCCAGCAGGGAAGACAGGTTCGAGTACTTC,CASREDRFEYF,TRBJ2-7,TRBV10-2,-,many
TGTGCCAGCAGCTTAAACCCCATACTAGCGGTAGAGACCCAGTACTTC,CASSLNPILAVETQYF,TRBJ2-5,TRBV11-2,TRBD2,many
TGTGCCAGCAGTCGGACAGGGTCCGGGGAGCTGTTTTTT,CASSRTGSGELFF,TRBJ2-2,TRBV6-1,TRBD1,few
TGTGCCAGCACCACGGGGGATTCACCCCTCCACTTT,CASTTGDSPLHF,TRBJ1-6,TRBV28,-,many
TGCAGTGCTACTTCAGGGACCCACGAGCAGTACTTC,CSATSGTHEQYF,TRBJ2-7,TRBV20-1,-,many
TGCGCCAGCAGTGAGCCGACGCGTAATGAGCAGTTCTTC,CASSEPTRNEQFF,TRBJ2-1,TRBV10-2,-,many
TGCGCCAGCAGCCAAGATGGAGCGGGGATCACAGATACGCAGTATTTT,CASSQDGAGITDTQYF,TRBJ2-3,TRBV4-1,TRBD2,many
TGCGCCAGCAGCCAAGTTAACCCCGGGGAGCTGTTTTTT,CASSQVNPGELFF,TRBJ2-2,TRBV4-1,-,many
TGCGCCAGCAGCACCGGACTAGCCGGCCACAATGAGCAGTTCTTC,CASSTGLAGHNEQFF,TRBJ2-1,TRBV5-1,TRBD2,few
TGCGCCAGCAGCCAAGAGCCGGGAGGGCCGCGTGAGCAGTACTTC,CASSQEPGGPREQYF,TRBJ2-7,TRBV4-1,TRBD2,many
TGTGCCAGCAGCTTATTAGGGGGCGCCATGGGGAGGACCGGGGAGCTGTTTTTT,CASSLLGGAMGRTGELFF,TRBJ2-2,TRBV7-6,-,few
TGTGCCAGCAGCGTAGGAAGGGGGGGGGACAATGAGCAGTTCTTC,CASSVGRGGDNEQFF,TRBJ2-1,TRBV9,-,-
TGTGCCAGCAGTTACATGGAGGCTCCCTACGAGCAGTACTTC,CASSYMEAPYEQYF,TRBJ2-7,TRBV6-5,-,many
TGTGCCAGCAGACCGCCGGACAGGGGGCAAGAGCAGTACTTC,CASRPPDRGQEQYF,TRBJ2-7,TRBV12-3/TRBV12-4,TRBD1,many
TGTGCCAGCTCACCATTTCTGGCGGGAGGGCCTTATTTGGATACGCAGTATTTT,CASSPFLAGGPYLDTQYF,TRBJ2-3,TRBV18,TRBD2,-
TGCAGCCAGTCTCGACGACAGGGAGATTCACCCCTCCACTTT,CSQSRRQGDSPLHF,TRBJ1-6,TRBV29-1,TRBD1,many
TGCAGTGCTAGAGATTTGGACAATCACTACAATGAGCAGTTCTTC,CSARDLDNHYNEQFF,TRBJ2-1,TRBV20-1,-,many
TGTGCCAGCAGCGTAGCTTCGGGGGAGTACGAGCAGTACTTC,CASSVASGEYEQYF,TRBJ2-7,TRBV9,-,many
TGTGCCAGCAGCTCTATGGTGAATACGCAGTATTTT,CASSSMVNTQYF,TRBJ2-3,TRBV11-2,-,-
TGTGCCAGCCTTAGGGGACAGGGGCCCGGGGAGCTGTTTTTT,CASLRGQGPGELFF,TRBJ2-2,TRBV12-3/TRBV12-4,TRBD1,many
TGTGCCAGCAGCACGCTAGCGGGAGGTTACAATGAGCAGTTCTTC,CASSTLAGGYNEQFF,TRBJ2-1,TRBV21-1,-,many
TGTGCCAGCAGGGACAGTCTTAACTATGGCTACACCTTC,CASRDSLNYGYTF,TRBJ1-2,TRBV6-1,-,many
TGCAGCGCCGGACTAGCGGGTGATACGCAGTATTTT,CSAGLAGDTQYF,TRBJ2-3,TRBV29-1,TRBD2,few